The 24 T cell receptor beta chains below were found in one sample sequenced in a study of regulatory T cells in long-lasting Graves disease (dated by TCRdb to about 2021). Libraries came from multiplex PCR. The instrument was an Illumina HiSeq 4000. To build TCR beta libraries, CDR3 regions were amplified by Arm-PCR using iRepertoire HTBI primers. TCRdb handled the public reads itself, with Q25 trimming in fastp and clone calling in MiXCR, and kept productive beta chains. Rows merge per CDR3 protein into single entries with the most common DNA and genes. This sample lists some 370,000 distinct CDR3 sequences; less than 25% were detected once. Of the sample, less than 25% falls within the top ten clones. In light of the paper, this sample's time point label describes: persistent/refractory GD, antithyroid drugs over 5 years with positive TRAb. For both TCR sequencing and RNA sequencing, RNA was extracted from PBMCs using TRIzol.

The sequenced sample was peripheral blood mononuclear cells (PBMCs), obtained when the disease was refractory, from a patient treated with antithyroid drugs. The receptor source for this set is a female donor with Graves disease.

This clonotype showed up many times. CDR3 coding DNA: TGCAGCGTTGAGCAGGGCTTGAACACTGAAGCTTTCTTT. Residues: CSVEQGLNTEAFF. J is TRBJ1-1 and V is TRBV29-1; D perhaps matches TRBD1 (5 bases). With 3 bases removed from V and 0 bases from J, the gap between germline ends came to 8 bases. The CDR3 has 13 residues. CDR1 and CDR2 from the germline V gene are SQVTM and ANQGSEA.

This clonotype was detected many times. This chain joins TRBV7-2 and TRBJ2-5, with a possible D match to TRBD2 (5 bases). Trimming pared 2 bases from V and 5 bases from J, leaving 12 bases between. Germline V gene data show CDR1 as SGHTA and CDR2 as FQGNSA. The CDR3 contains 14 residues. CDR3 sequence: CASSLMRASETQYF. CDR3 nucleotides: TGTGCCAGCAGCTTAATGAGGGCATCGGAGACCCAGTACTTC.

The J gene is TRBJ2-3, the V gene TRBV7-2, with 9 bases lining up with TRBD2. The CDR3 has 15 residues. Germline CDR1 and CDR2: SGHTA and FQGNSA. The V segment lost 5 bases and the J segment 6 bases; nucleotides outside the gene matches: 9. This CDR3 is CASSATSGSGDTQYF. DNA of the CDR3: TGTGCCAGCAGCGCCACTAGCGGGTCAGGCGATACGCAGTATTTT.

The table lists this clonotype with many counts. The chain joins TRBV16 to TRBJ1-2; D might be TRBD1 (5 bases). CDR1 is KGHSY and CDR2 is FQNENV in the germline V gene. The ends were cut back, 0 bases at V and 1 base at J, with 9 bases in the middle. This CDR3 has 15 residues. The CDR3 here is CASSQSWDLNYGYTF. The CDR3 nucleotides read TGTGCCAGCAGCCAATCCTGGGACCTTAACTATGGCTACACCTTC.

The chain joins TRBV27 to TRBJ1-3; TRBD1 matches at 8 bases. The CDR3 sequence is 16 residues long. Looked up from germline, CDR1 is MNHEY and CDR2 is SMNVEV (reference sequence). J gave up 0 bases and V 8 bases, and 9 bases lay outside the gene matches. The CDR3 loop is CASRAQGASSGNTIYF. In DNA, the CDR3 is TGTGCCAGCCGTGCCCAGGGGGCTAGCTCTGGAAACACCATATATTTT.

This rearrangement joins TRBV7-2 to TRBJ1-2; a possible D gene is TRBD1 (6 bases). The length of the CDR3 is 15 residues. V lost 4 bases, J lost 0 bases, and 12 bases lay in between. CDR1 and CDR2 (germline): SGHTA, FQGNSA. As DNA, the CDR3 is TGTGCCAGCAGCTCCGGACAGATAGCTAACTATGGCTACACCTTC. Its translation: CASSSGQIANYGYTF.

In this sample, this clonotype turned up once. Just one base apart from a much larger clone, this may be a read error. The chain is built from TRBV29-1 and TRBJ1-5; D is perhaps TRBD1 (5 bases). CDR3 length: 15 amino acids. V dropped 5 bases and J dropped 1 base, with 15 bases sitting between them. CDR1 is SQVTM and CDR2 is ANQGSEA in the germline V gene. The DNA for the CDR3 is TGCAGCGTTACAACCGGGGCAGGGAGCAATCAGCCCCAGCATTTT. Encoded protein: CSVTTGAGSNQPQHF.

As DNA, the CDR3 is TGTGCCTGGAGTGGTAGTCTAGCGGGAGGATATGAGCAGTTCTTC. It codes for CAWSGSLAGGYEQFF. The chain employs TRBV30 and TRBJ2-1; 11 positions agree with TRBD2. CDR1 is GTSNPN, CDR2 SVGIG, per germline (reference sequence). The V and J ends lost 1 base and 8 bases, in that order; junction bases with no gene match: 7. This CDR3 is built from 15 residues.

This sequence joins TRBV6-1 and TRBJ2-5; maybe TRBD2 (6 bases). The CDR3 is made up of 15 amino acids. Trimming left V 1 base short and J 5 bases short, with 14 bases between. Per the germline V gene, CDR1 is MNHNS and CDR2 is SASEGT. For the CDR3, the DNA is TGTGCCAGCAGTGAAGTTTTGGGGGGACCGGAGACCCAGTACTTC. Protein sequence: CASSEVLGGPETQYF.

This clonotype was recorded many times. The chain joins TRBV11-2 to TRBJ2-7; D perhaps matches TRBD1 (6 bases). Deletions cut 5 bases from V and 5 bases from J, with 13 bases between. Germline CDR1 is SGHAT and CDR2 is FQNNGV. This CDR3 comprises 13 residues. The chain's CDR3 is CASSLLTGHEQYF. In nucleotides, the CDR3 is TGTGCCAGCAGCCTCCTAACAGGGCACGAGCAGTACTTC.

There are many counts of this clonotype. The rearrangement uses TRBV28 and TRBJ2-7, with D perhaps matching TRBD2 (6 bases). V was shortened by 10 bases and J by 6 bases, with 16 bases between the two germline ends. The CDR3 contains 12 residues. Germline CDR1 reads MDHEN; CDR2 reads SYDVKM. CDR3 sequence: CATGEALGEQYF. The CDR3 coding sequence is TGTGCCACCGGGGAGGCCTTAGGCGAGCAGTACTTC.

This clonotype has ten or more counts. V and J are TRBV30 and TRBJ1-1; D is unclear. CDR1 and CDR2 (germline): GTSNPN, SVGIG (reference sequence). The CDR3 loop spans 11 amino acids. The V end lost 0 bases, the J end lost 10 bases, and 9 bases lay between the germline ends. The CDR3 sequence is CAWSVGLGAFF. DNA for the CDR3: TGTGCCTGGAGTGTAGGGCTGGGAGCTTTCTTT.

V and J are TRBV24-1 and TRBJ2-1, with D maybe TRBD1 (5 bases). With 2 bases removed from V and 8 bases from J, the gap between germline ends came to 12 bases. The CDR3 spans 14 residues. Germline values: CDR1 KGHDR, CDR2 SFDVKD. DNA of the CDR3: TGTGCCACCAGTGATTGGCAGGGCTCGGATGAGCAGTTCTTC. This codes for CATSDWQGSDEQFF.

This rearrangement joins TRBV18 to TRBJ1-2, with D uncertain. CDR1 and CDR2 from the germline V gene are KGHSH and LQKENI. V was trimmed by 2 bases and J by 0 bases, leaving 10 bases between them. This CDR3 region has 15 residues. The CDR3 region has the DNA TGTGCCAGCTCACCAGTCGAAGCAGCTAACTATGGCTACACCTTC. Translating it yields CASSPVEAANYGYTF.

This sequence joins TRBV20-1 and TRBJ1-6, with a possible D match to TRBD1 (5 bases). The CDR3 runs to 12 residues. The germline V gene has CDR1 DFQATT and CDR2 SNEGSKA (reference sequence). Deletions cut 0 bases from V and 8 bases from J, with 5 bases between. CDR3 nucleotides: TGCAGTGCTAGAGAGGGGGATTCACCCCTCCACTTT. Protein sequence: CSAREGDSPLHF.

To note about this clonotype: The conserved closing phenylalanine or tryptophan is absent in this CDR3, likely reflecting a read error. The chain recombines TRBV5-4 with TRBJ1-2; 7 nucleotides align to TRBD1. The CDR3 sequence is 13 residues long. Per germline, CDR1 SGHNT and CDR2 YYREEE (reference sequence). Trimming removed 4 bases from V and 5 bases from J; junction bases left unmatched: 5. The CDR3 DNA follows: TGTGCCAGCAGCCGGGACAGCCTGTATGGCTACACCCTC. Its translation: CASSRDSLYGYTL.

This clonotype was observed once. The rearrangement links TRBV25-1 to TRBJ2-2; 7 nucleotides match TRBD1. The V gene end was trimmed by 3 bases and the J gene end by 4 bases; junction bases not matched to a gene: 8. This CDR3 is built from 16 residues. Germline lookup yields CDR1 MGHDK and CDR2 SYGVNS. DNA for the CDR3: TGTGCCAGCAGTGAGTACCAGGGGGAATTCACCGGGGAGCTGTTTTTT. It translates to CASSEYQGEFTGELFF.

V and J are TRBV5-6 and TRBJ1-1; TRBD1 matches at 8 bases. CDR1 is SGHDT, CDR2 YYEEEE, per germline. The CDR3 covers 14 residues. Trimming cost V 4 bases and J 8 bases; bases outside gene matches: 10. The CDR3 here is CASSPTGTGVEAFF. CDR3 nucleotide sequence: TGTGCCAGCAGCCCTACCGGGACAGGCGTGGAAGCTTTCTTT.

This clonotype was seen ten or more times. The V gene is TRBV7-8, the J gene TRBJ2-7, with 8 bases fitting TRBD2. CDR1 is SGHVS, CDR2 FQNEAQ, per germline. This CDR3 has 14 residues. J gave up 0 bases and V 4 bases, and 2 bases lay outside the gene matches. CDR3: CASSWSGSSYEQYF. Written as DNA, the CDR3 is TGTGCCAGCAGCTGGAGCGGGAGCTCCTACGAGCAGTACTTC.

Ten or more counts support this clonotype. The gene calls are TRBV28 and TRBJ2-7, with D perhaps matching TRBD1 or TRBD2 (5 bases each). CDR1 MDHEN and CDR2 SYDVKM come from the germline V gene. Trimming removed 3 bases from V and 0 bases from J, with 12 bases in between. The length of the CDR3 is 15 residues. The CDR3 reads CASSLGEWASYEQYF. The CDR3 DNA reads as TGTGCCAGCAGTTTGGGGGAGTGGGCCTCCTACGAGCAGTACTTC.

This clonotype appeared many times. The rearrangement links TRBV2 to TRBJ1-5; D unclear. Germline V lookup: CDR1 SNHLY, CDR2 FYNNEI. The V and J ends lost 7 bases and 1 base respectively, with 17 bases between them. CDR3 length equals 16 residues. The chain's CDR3 is CASTLAEGLSNQPQHF. The CDR3 DNA reads TGTGCCAGCACCCTAGCGGAGGGTTTGAGCAATCAGCCCCAGCATTTT.

V and J are TRBV28 and TRBJ2-1, with 8 bases that match TRBD2. CDR3 length: 14 residues. V shed 4 bases and J 9 bases; nucleotides not matched to a gene: 8. The germline V gene encodes CDR1 MDHEN and CDR2 SYDVKM. CDR3 in amino acids: CASSSTGGIAEQFF. The CDR3 coding sequence is TGTGCCAGCAGTTCCACGGGGGGGATAGCTGAGCAGTTCTTC.

This clonotype was recorded many times. The chain recombines TRBV9 with TRBJ2-7; unclear D gene. There are 15 residues in the CDR3. With 0 bases removed from V and 2 bases from J, the gap between germline ends came to 12 bases. In germline, CDR1 is SGDLS, CDR2 YYNGEE. This chain's CDR3 is CASSVGGEQPYEQYF. The DNA for the CDR3 is TGTGCCAGCAGCGTAGGAGGCGAACAACCCTACGAGCAGTACTTC.

This clonotype has only a few counts. V gene TRBV12-3 or TRBV12-4 combines with J gene TRBJ2-2, with TRBD1 matching over 7 bases. The CDR3 contains 16 residues. V dropped 3 bases and J dropped 1; count of bases not matched to a gene: 5. CDR3 amino acids: CASSFPYRGNTGELFF. As DNA, the CDR3 is TGTGCCAGCAGTTTCCCCTACAGGGGGAACACCGGGGAGCTGTTTTTT.